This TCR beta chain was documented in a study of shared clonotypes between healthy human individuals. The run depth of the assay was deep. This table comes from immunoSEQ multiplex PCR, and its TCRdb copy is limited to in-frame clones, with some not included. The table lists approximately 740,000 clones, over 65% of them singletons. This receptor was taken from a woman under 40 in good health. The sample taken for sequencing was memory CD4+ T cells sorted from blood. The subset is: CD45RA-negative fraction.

The CDR3, as DNA: TGCGCCAGCAGCATGACAGGGGACAGCAATCAGCCCCAGCATTTT. This translates into CASSMTGDSNQPQHF. This sequence joins TRBV5-1 and TRBJ1-5; TRBD1 matches 8 bases. Germline loops: CDR1 SGHRS, CDR2 YFSETQ. The CDR3 runs 15 residues. V shed 4 bases and J 1 base; nucleotides not matched to a gene: 4.